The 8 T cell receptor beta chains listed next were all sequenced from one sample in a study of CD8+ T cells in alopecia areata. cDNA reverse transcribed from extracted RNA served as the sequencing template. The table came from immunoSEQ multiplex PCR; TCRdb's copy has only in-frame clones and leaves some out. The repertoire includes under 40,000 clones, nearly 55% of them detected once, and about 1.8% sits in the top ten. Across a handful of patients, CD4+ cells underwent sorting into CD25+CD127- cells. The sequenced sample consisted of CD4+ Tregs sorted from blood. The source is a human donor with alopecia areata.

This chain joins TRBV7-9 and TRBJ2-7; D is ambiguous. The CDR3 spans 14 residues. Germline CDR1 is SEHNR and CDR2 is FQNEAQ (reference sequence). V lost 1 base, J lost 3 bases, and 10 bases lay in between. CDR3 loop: CASSLGPGDYEQYF. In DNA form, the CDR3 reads TGTGCCAGCAGCTTAGGACCAGGAGACTACGAGCAGTACTTC.

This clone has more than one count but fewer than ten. As DNA, the CDR3 is TGTGCCAGCAGCTCTGTTCTAGCGGGAAGGGGCGAGCAGTACTTC. This translates into CASSSVLAGRGEQYF. This rearrangement joins TRBV4-2 to TRBJ2-7; 9 bases fit TRBD2. V lost 5 bases, J lost 6 bases, and 11 bases stayed unmatched. This CDR3 contains 15 residues. Germline CDR1 and CDR2: LGHNA and YNFKEQ.

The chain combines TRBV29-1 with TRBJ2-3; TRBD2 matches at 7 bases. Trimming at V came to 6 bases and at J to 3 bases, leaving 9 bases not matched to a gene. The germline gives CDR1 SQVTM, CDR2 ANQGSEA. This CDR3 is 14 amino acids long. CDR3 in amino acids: CSVGPRGGTDTQYF. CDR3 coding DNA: TGCAGCGTCGGCCCTCGCGGGGGAACAGATACGCAGTATTTT.

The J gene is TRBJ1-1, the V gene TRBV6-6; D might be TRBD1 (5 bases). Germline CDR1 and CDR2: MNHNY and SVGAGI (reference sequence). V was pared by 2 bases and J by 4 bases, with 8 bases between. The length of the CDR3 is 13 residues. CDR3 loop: CASSYERGTEAFF. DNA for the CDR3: TGTGCCAGCAGTTACGAGAGGGGCACTGAAGCTTTCTTT.

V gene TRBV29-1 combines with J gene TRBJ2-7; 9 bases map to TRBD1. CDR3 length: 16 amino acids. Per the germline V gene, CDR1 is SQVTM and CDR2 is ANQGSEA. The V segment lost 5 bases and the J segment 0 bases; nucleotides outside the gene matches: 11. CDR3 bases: TGCAGCGTTCCAAGGTCTACAGGGGGCCCCTCCTACGAGCAGTACTTC. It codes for CSVPRSTGGPSYEQYF.

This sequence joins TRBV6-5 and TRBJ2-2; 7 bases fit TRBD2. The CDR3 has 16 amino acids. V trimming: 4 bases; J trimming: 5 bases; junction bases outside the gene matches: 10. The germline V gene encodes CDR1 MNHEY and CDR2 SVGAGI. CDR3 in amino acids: CASSSLGGVWTGELFF. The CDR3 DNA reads TGTGCCAGCAGTTCCCTGGGGGGGGTTTGGACCGGGGAGCTGTTTTTT.

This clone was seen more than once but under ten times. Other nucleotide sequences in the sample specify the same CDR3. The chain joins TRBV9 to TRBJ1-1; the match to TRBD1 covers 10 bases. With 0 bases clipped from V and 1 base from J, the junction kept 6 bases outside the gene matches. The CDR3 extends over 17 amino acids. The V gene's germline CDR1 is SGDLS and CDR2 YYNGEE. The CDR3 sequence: CASSVVETGGWNTEAFF. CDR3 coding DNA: TGTGCCAGCAGCGTAGTAGAGACAGGGGGCTGGAACACTGAAGCTTTCTTT.

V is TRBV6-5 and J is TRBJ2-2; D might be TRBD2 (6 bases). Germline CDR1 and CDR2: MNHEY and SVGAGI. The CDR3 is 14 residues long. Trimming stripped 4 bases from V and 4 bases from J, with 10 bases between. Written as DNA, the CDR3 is TGTGCCAGCAGTTGGGGGGACCGCACCGGGGAGCTGTTTTTT. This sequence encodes CASSWGDRTGELFF.